The clone carrying this T cell receptor beta chain was counted many times. Its antigen is not known. The data belong to a study of CD8 T cells in ankylosing spondylitis. In making TCR beta libraries, quantitative 5'-RACE with molecular barcodes was used. Using its own MiXCR run on the 5' RACE reads, TCRdb lists one record per CDR3 protein. There are 150,000 to 200,000 distinct CDR3 sequences in the sample; over 15% occur only once, and around 4.1% lies in the top ten. The V gene end was trimmed by 4 bases and the J gene end by 4 bases; junction bases not matched to a gene: 10. CDR1 is LGHDT and CDR2 is YNNKEL in the germline V gene (reference sequence). The CDR3 sequence is 18 residues long. Whole-study findings and limits: For ankylosing spondylitis blood, a TCR beta motif of fewer than 10 highly homologous variants appeared characteristic.

The chain is built from TRBV3-1 and TRBJ2-3; the match to TRBD2 covers 14 bases. The clonotype originates from a male donor between 10 and 30 years old with ankylosing spondylitis or in good health (not recorded which). Sequenced input: blood, either unsorted or a sorted T cell fraction (not recorded which). CDR3 nucleotide sequence: TGTGCCAGCAGCCCTTCATTGGGACTAGCGGGAGTGTCAGATACGCAGTATTTT. Protein product: CASSPSLGLAGVSDTQYF.